This entry lists 25 T cell receptor beta chains sequenced from one sample in a study of cytomegalovirus exposure and HLA in healthy donors. Amplification used 60 Vbeta primers and 13 Jbeta primers. Only in-frame clones appear in the TCRdb table, and some are missing; sequencing was by immunoSEQ multiplex PCR. Its clone listing holds 150,000 or so clones. Sequenced material: PBMCs. The source is a woman in her sixties in good health and CMV-seronegative.

The chain uses TRBV5-4 and TRBJ2-2; TRBD2 matches 10 bases. The CDR3 is 15 residues long. Germline V CDR1 and CDR2: SGHNT, YYREEE (reference sequence). V lost 0 bases to trimming and J lost 6 bases; unmatched junction nucleotides: 2. The CDR3 region has the DNA TGTGCCAGCAGCTTGGCCAGCGGGGGGGCCGGGGAGCTGTTTTTT. Translating it yields CASSLASGGAGELFF.

This rearrangement joins TRBV18 to TRBJ2-1, with D possibly TRBD1 on 6 matching bases. V was clipped by 0 bases and J by 7 bases, with 7 bases between them. CDR3 length equals 13 residues. In germline, CDR1 is KGHSH, CDR2 LQKENI. CDR3 sequence reads: CASSPPQGNEQFF. The CDR3 DNA reads TGTGCCAGCTCACCACCGCAGGGGAATGAGCAGTTCTTC.

This chain links TRBV7-3 with TRBJ2-2; 7 bases are a match to TRBD1. The CDR3 runs 16 residues. CDR1 is SGHTA and CDR2 is FQGTGA in the germline V gene. The V and J ends lost 4 bases and 6 bases, in that order; junction bases with no gene match: 11. CDR3 in DNA: TGTGCCAGCAGCTACCTCCGACAGGGTGAGGCCGGGGAGCTGTTTTTT. This codes for CASSYLRQGEAGELFF.

The CDR3 spells CASRAENSNQPQHF. The CDR3 nucleotides are TGTGCCAGTAGAGCCGAGAATAGCAATCAGCCCCAGCATTTT. The chain recombines TRBV19 with TRBJ1-5, with D hard to call. Per the germline V gene, CDR1 is LNHDA and CDR2 is SQIVND (reference sequence). This CDR3 region has 14 residues. Trimming stripped 6 bases from V and 0 bases from J, with 9 bases between.

The genes are TRBV6-6 and TRBJ2-7; 10 bases match TRBD1. CDR3 length: 16 residues. Germline loops: CDR1 MNHNY, CDR2 SVGAGI (reference sequence). The V gene end was trimmed by 5 bases and the J gene end by 0 bases; junction bases not matched to a gene: 7. The CDR3 sequence is CASSHLGQGNSYEQYF. The DNA for the CDR3 is TGTGCCAGCAGTCACCTGGGACAGGGGAACTCCTACGAGCAGTACTTC.

The chain uses TRBV29-1 and TRBJ1-1, with TRBD1 as a possible D gene (5 bases). The length of the CDR3 is 12 residues. Germline values: CDR1 SQVTM, CDR2 ANQGSEA. Trimming shortened V by 2 bases and J by 11 bases, and 15 bases separated the two germline ends. CDR3 residues: CSVETGGRAAFF. The CDR3 nucleotides are TGCAGCGTTGAAACCGGGGGGAGGGCTGCTTTCTTT. The variable domain in full, completed from reference TRBV29-1 and TRBJ1-1, reads SAVISQKPSRDICQRGTSLTIQCQVDSQVTMMFWYRQQPGQSLTLIATANQGSEATYESGFVIDKFPISRPNLTFSTLTVSNMSPEDSSIYLCSVETGGRAAFFGQGTRLTVV.

V usage is TRBV27 and J usage is TRBJ1-4; 7 positions match TRBD1. The V gene's germline CDR1 is MNHEY and CDR2 SMNVEV (reference sequence). The CDR3 has 16 amino acids. The trim removed 2 bases at V and 8 bases at J, leaving 11 bases unmatched. DNA for the CDR3: TGTGCCAGCAGTTTAATAGGGACCGGACAGGAGGAAAAACTGTTTTTT. This translates into CASSLIGTGQEEKLFF.

The chain employs TRBV7-9 and TRBJ2-7; TRBD1 matches at 10 bases. This CDR3 is built from 15 residues. Trimming took 5 bases from V and 5 from J; bases not matched to a gene: 9. CDR1 and CDR2 from the germline V gene are SEHNR and FQNEAQ (reference sequence). CDR3: CASSPRTGGAHEQYF. As DNA, the CDR3 is TGTGCCAGCAGCCCACGGACAGGGGGGGCACACGAGCAGTACTTC.

In DNA form, the CDR3 reads TGTGCCATCAGTGATAACAGGGGGCGGGAGACCCAGTACTTC. It yields the protein CAISDNRGRETQYF. The J gene is TRBJ2-5, the V gene TRBV10-3, with 9 bases matching TRBD1. After removal of 3 bases from V and 5 bases from J, the junction contained 4 bases not matched to a gene. In germline, CDR1 is ENHRY, CDR2 SYGVKD. The CDR3 totals 14 residues.

This chain joins TRBV7-8 and TRBJ2-5; D possibly corresponds to TRBD2 (5 bases). CDR3 length: 14 amino acids. Germline loops: CDR1 SGHVS, CDR2 FQNEAQ. Trimming stripped 5 bases from V and 4 bases from J, with 14 bases between. CDR3 protein: CASSQRVTRETQYF. CDR3 in DNA: TGTGCCAGCAGCCAAAGGGTAACTAGAGAGACCCAGTACTTC.

CDR3 sequence reads: CASSIVLSRGQQYF. The CDR3, as DNA: TGTGCCAGTAGTATAGTCCTCTCTAGGGGGCAACAGTACTTC. The rearrangement links TRBV19 to TRBJ2-7, with 7 bases lining up with TRBD1. CDR3 length: 14 residues. Germline CDR1 reads LNHDA; CDR2 reads SQIVND (reference sequence). V lost 1 base and J lost 10; bases outside the gene matches: 10.

V is TRBV5-6 and J is TRBJ2-7; the D is unclear. The CDR3 runs to 11 residues. Germline CDR1 reads SGHDT; CDR2 reads YYEEEE. V lost 0 bases to trimming and J lost 6 bases, with 4 bases between them. The CDR3 DNA sequence: TGTGCCAGCAGCTTGGATCGCGAGCAGTACTTC. Translated, it gives CASSLDREQYF.

The rearrangement links TRBV30 to TRBJ2-1, with 10 bases fitting TRBD2. The CDR3 is 17 residues long. V was pared by 4 bases and J by 0 bases, with 9 bases of the junction left unmatched. CDR1 is GTSNPN, CDR2 SVGIG, per germline (reference sequence). CDR3 in amino acids: CAWKGTSGTSSYNEQFF. The CDR3 region has the DNA TGTGCCTGGAAGGGAACTAGCGGGACCAGCTCCTACAATGAGCAGTTCTTC.

The chain has TRBV7-2 and TRBJ2-2, with a possible D match to TRBD2 (7 bases). The CDR3 runs 14 residues. Germline V CDR1 and CDR2: SGHTA, FQGNSA. The V gene lost 5 bases and the J gene lost 6 bases, with 13 bases spanning the gap. The CDR3 coding sequence is TGTGCCAGCAGCCAAATGGGGGGGCCCGGGGAGCTGTTTTTT. This encodes CASSQMGGPGELFF.

The genes are TRBV29-1 and TRBJ1-2, with 8 bases aligning to TRBD1. The germline gives CDR1 SQVTM, CDR2 ANQGSEA. The V and J ends lost 4 bases and 3 bases, in that order; junction bases with no gene match: 13. The CDR3 runs 16 residues. CDR3 amino acids: CSVAPGGSTLDYGYTF. The DNA for the CDR3 is TGCAGCGTTGCCCCAGGGGGCAGTACGTTGGACTATGGCTACACCTTC.

The rearrangement joins TRBV2 to TRBJ2-7, with D tentatively TRBD2 (6 bases). Germline V gene lookup returns CDR1 SNHLY and CDR2 FYNNEI. Trimming pared 2 bases from V and 4 bases from J, leaving 24 bases between. This CDR3 region has 18 residues. This chain's CDR3 is CASSESWADPRELYEQYF. CDR3 nucleotides: TGTGCCAGCAGTGAAAGTTGGGCTGACCCCCGGGAGCTGTACGAGCAGTACTTC.

The chain joins TRBV7-8 to TRBJ2-7; a possible D gene is TRBD2 (5 bases). The germline V gene has CDR1 SGHVS and CDR2 FQNEAQ. V was shortened by 1 base and J by 1 base, with 8 bases between the two germline ends. This CDR3 has 14 amino acids. Written as DNA, the CDR3 is TGTGCCAGCAGCTTAGATACGGGGTCCTACGAGCAGTACTTC. Protein product: CASSLDTGSYEQYF. Looking up the rest from reference TRBV7-8 and TRBJ2-7 gives the full variable domain: GAGVSQSPRYKVAKRGQDVALRCDPISGHVSLFWYQQALGQGPEFLTYFQNEAQLDKSGLPSDRFFAERPEGSVSTLKIQRTQQEDSAVYLCASSLDTGSYEQYFGPGTRLTVT.

Here the CDR3 reads CAIPPGTSGSGEQFF. CDR3 nucleotide sequence: TGTGCCATTCCTCCCGGGACTAGCGGGAGCGGGGAGCAGTTCTTC. The chain joins TRBV11-3 to TRBJ2-1; 14 bases are shared with TRBD2. This CDR3 spans 15 amino acids. Germline V gene sequence: CDR1 SGHNT, CDR2 YENEEA. Trimming at V came to 10 bases and at J to 10 bases, leaving 12 bases not matched to a gene.

The chain carries TRBV4-2 and TRBJ1-5; D uncertain. This CDR3 is built from 15 residues. Per germline, CDR1 LGHNA and CDR2 YNFKEQ. Trimming left V 1 base short and J 10 bases short, with 17 bases between. The CDR3 spells CASSQGTAPPRPQHF. CDR3 sequence (DNA): TGTGCCAGCAGCCAAGGAACCGCGCCTCCTCGTCCCCAGCATTTT.

This rearrangement joins TRBV5-1 to TRBJ2-5, with D tentatively TRBD2 (6 bases). The length of the CDR3 is 15 residues. V dropped 2 bases and J dropped 5 bases, with 16 bases sitting between them. In germline, CDR1 is SGHRS, CDR2 YFSETQ. CDR3 protein: CASSLTTGGGETQYF. The CDR3 bases are TGCGCCAGCAGCTTAACGACTGGTGGAGGGGAGACCCAGTACTTC.

The CDR3 DNA reads as TGTGCCAGCAGTGGGGGACTTACGGAGGATACGCAGTATTTT. Amino acid sequence: CASSGGLTEDTQYF. This rearrangement joins TRBV2 to TRBJ2-3, with D possibly TRBD2 on 6 matching bases. The CDR3 length is 14 residues. Germline-derived CDR1 and CDR2 are SNHLY and FYNNEI. Trimming shortened V by 4 bases and J by 6 bases, and 14 bases separated the two germline ends. Filled out from reference TRBV2 and TRBJ2-3, the complete variable domain reads EPEVTQTPSHQVTQMGQEVILRCVPISNHLYFYWYRQILGQKVEFLVSFYNNEISEKSEIFDDQFSVERPDGSNFTLKIRSTKLEDSAMYFCASSGGLTEDTQYFGPGTRLTVL.

V usage is TRBV28 and J usage is TRBJ2-7; TRBD1 matches at 10 bases. Germline CDR1 reads MDHEN; CDR2 reads SYDVKM. This CDR3 contains 15 residues. Unmatched junction bases numbered 8, after V lost 5 bases and J lost 4 bases. In nucleotides, the CDR3 is TGTGCCAGCAGTCCTCCCGGGACAGGGGTATACGAGCAGTACTTC. Protein product: CASSPPGTGVYEQYF.

J is TRBJ2-5 and V is TRBV10-1, with a tentative D call TRBD2 (6 bases). Trimming removed 0 bases at V and 7 bases at J, with 18 bases between. This CDR3 has 16 amino acids. Germline CDR1 WNHNN, CDR2 SYGVQD (reference sequence). DNA of the CDR3: TGCGCCAGCAGTGAGTCGTCCGATGGAGGGCGAGGGACCCAGTACTTC. This codes for CASSESSDGGRGTQYF.

V gene TRBV6-1 combines with J gene TRBJ1-5; a weak D match, TRBD1 (6 bases). The CDR3 loop spans 15 amino acids. The V end was cut by 7 bases, the J end by 5 bases, with 18 bases between. Germline CDR1 reads MNHNS; CDR2 reads SASEGT. In DNA form, the CDR3 reads TGTGCCAGCATCAGGTCGGGGGGCCAGGATCAGCCCCAGCATTTT. Translated, it gives CASIRSGGQDQPQHF.

J is TRBJ2-2 and V is TRBV7-9; TRBD2 matches at 7 bases. From germline, CDR1 is SEHNR and CDR2 FQNEAQ (reference sequence). J lost 3 bases, V lost 1 base, and 5 bases had no gene match. CDR3 size: 16 residues. The CDR3 DNA reads as TGTGCCAGCAGCTTAGTTCCGCTAGCGGACACCGGGGAGCTGTTTTTT. Amino acid sequence: CASSLVPLADTGELFF.